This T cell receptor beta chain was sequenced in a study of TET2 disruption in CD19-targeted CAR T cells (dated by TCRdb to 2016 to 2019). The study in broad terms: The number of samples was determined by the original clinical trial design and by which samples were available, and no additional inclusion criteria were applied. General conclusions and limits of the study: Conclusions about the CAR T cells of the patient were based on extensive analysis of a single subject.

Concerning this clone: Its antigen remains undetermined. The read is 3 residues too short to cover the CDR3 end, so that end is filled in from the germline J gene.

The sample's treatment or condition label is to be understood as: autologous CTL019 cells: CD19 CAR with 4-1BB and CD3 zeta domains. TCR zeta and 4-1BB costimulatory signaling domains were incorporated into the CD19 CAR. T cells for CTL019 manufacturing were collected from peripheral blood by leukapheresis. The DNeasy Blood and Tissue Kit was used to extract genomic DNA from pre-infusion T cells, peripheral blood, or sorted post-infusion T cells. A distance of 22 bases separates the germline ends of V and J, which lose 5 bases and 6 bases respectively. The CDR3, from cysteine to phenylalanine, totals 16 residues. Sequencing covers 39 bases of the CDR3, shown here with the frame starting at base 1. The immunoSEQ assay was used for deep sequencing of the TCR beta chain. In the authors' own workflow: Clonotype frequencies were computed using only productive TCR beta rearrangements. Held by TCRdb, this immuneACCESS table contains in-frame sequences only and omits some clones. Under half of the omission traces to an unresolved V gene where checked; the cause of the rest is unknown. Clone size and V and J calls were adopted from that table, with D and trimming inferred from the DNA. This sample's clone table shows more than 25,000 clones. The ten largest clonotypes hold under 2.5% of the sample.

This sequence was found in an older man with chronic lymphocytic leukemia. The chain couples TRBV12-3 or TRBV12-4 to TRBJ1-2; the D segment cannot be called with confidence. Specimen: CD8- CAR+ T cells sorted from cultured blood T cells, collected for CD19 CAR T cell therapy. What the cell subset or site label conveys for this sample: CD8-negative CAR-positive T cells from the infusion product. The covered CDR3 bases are TGTGCCAGCAGTCGGGGAGGTTTCCCGGGTAAGGATGGC. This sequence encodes CASSRGGFPGKDG. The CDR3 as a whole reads CASSRGGFPGKDGYTF.